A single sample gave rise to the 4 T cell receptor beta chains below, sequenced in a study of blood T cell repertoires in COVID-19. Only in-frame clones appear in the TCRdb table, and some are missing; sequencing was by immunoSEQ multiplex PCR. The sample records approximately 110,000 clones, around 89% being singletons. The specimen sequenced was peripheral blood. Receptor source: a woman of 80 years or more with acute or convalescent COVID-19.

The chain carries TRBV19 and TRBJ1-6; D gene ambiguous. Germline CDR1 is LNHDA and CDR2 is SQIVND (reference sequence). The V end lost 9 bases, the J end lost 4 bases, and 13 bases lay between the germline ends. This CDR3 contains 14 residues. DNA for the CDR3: TGTGCCAGCGGGGAGGGTCTTTATAATTCACCCCTCCACTTT. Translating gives CASGEGLYNSPLHF.

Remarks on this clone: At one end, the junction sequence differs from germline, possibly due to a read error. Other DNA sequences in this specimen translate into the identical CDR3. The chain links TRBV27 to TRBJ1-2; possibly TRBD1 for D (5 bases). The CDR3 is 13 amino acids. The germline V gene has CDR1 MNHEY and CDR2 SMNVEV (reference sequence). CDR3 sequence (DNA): TGTGCCAGCAGTTTAGGGCAGGGTGGCGGCTACACTTTC. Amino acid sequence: CASSLGQGGGYTF.

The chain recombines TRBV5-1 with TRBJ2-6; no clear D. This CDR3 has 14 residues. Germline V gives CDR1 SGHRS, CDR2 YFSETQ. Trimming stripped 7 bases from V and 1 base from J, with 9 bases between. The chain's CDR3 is CASLEGSGANVLTF. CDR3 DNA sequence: TGCGCCAGCCTAGAAGGTTCTGGGGCCAACGTCCTGACTTTC.

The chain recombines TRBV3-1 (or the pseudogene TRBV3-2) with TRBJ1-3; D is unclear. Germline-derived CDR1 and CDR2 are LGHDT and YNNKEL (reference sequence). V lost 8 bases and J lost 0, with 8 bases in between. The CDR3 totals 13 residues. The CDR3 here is CASAGASGNTIYF. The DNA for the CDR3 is TGTGCCAGCGCAGGCGCCTCTGGAAACACCATATATTTT.